These T cell receptor beta chains were read from a single sample in a study of blood T cell repertoires in COVID-19. TCRdb's copy holds only in-frame clones and misses some; the assay was immunoSEQ multiplex PCR. The repertoire holds some 250,000 clones, roughly 80% seen once, with 4.4% in the top ten. Sample: peripheral blood. Every receptor here comes from a man aged 50 or older with active or convalescent COVID-19. CDR3s include the opening cysteine and the closing phenylalanine or tryptophan. D genes are given only for firm matches. Not every row has a clone size; where given, it reads once, few, many or a size class.

NA | TRBJ1-2 | NA | TRBV12-3/TRBV12-4 | CASSPTGSPGYTF | TGTGCCAGCAGCCCCACAGGGAGTCCCGGCTACACCTTC
few | TRBJ1-5 | NA | TRBV29-1 | CSDLSRMAQHF | TGCAGCGACCTCTCCAGGATGGCCCAGCATTTT
NA | TRBJ2-7 | TRBD2 | TRBV10-3 | CASLEGLAYEQYF | TGTGCCTCCCTTGAGGGACTAGCCTACGAGCAGTACTTC
NA | TRBJ1-3 | TRBD1 | TRBV5-1 | CASSGWDRGSGNTIYF | TGCGCCAGCAGCGGGTGGGACAGGGGATCTGGAAACACCATATATTTT
NA | TRBJ2-3 | TRBD2 | TRBV14 | CASSQVRAGEYTDTQYF | TGTGCCAGCAGCCAAGTGAGAGCGGGGGAGTACACAGATACGCAGTATTTT
NA | TRBJ2-7 | NA | TRBV28 | CASSLYQGEQYF | TGTGCCAGCAGTTTATATCAGGGCGAGCAGTACTTC
NA | TRBJ2-1 | NA | TRBV30 | CAWSLRGLSSYNEQFF | TGTGCCTGGAGTCTACGGGGACTGAGCTCCTACAATGAGCAGTTCTTC
NA | TRBJ2-3 | TRBD2 | TRBV5-5 | CASSPGLAADTQYF | TGTGCCAGCAGCCCGGGACTAGCGGCAGATACGCAGTATTTT
NA | TRBJ1-1 | NA | TRBV13 | CASRLAGKDTEAFF | TGTGCCAGTAGGTTGGCGGGTAAGGACACTGAAGCTTTCTTT
NA | TRBJ1-4 | NA | TRBV9 | CASSFGNGLLNEKLFF | TGTGCCAGCAGCTTCGGGAACGGCCTACTCAATGAAAAACTGTTTTTT
NA | TRBJ1-2 | NA | TRBV6-6 | CASTQQRNYGYTF | TGTGCCAGCACCCAACAACGCAACTATGGCTACACCTTC
NA | TRBJ1-3 | NA | TRBV4-2 | CASSQDWGGTLGNTIYF | TGTGCCAGCAGCCAAGATTGGGGGGGGACACTAGGAAACACCATATATTTT
NA | TRBJ2-1 | TRBD1 | TRBV19 | CASDPGQGPNEQFF | TGTGCCAGTGACCCGGGACAGGGGCCCAATGAGCAGTTCTTC
NA | TRBJ2-7 | TRBD1 | TRBV7-9 | CASSLGAGTGAYEQYF | TGTGCCAGCAGCTTGGGGGCCGGGACAGGGGCCTACGAGCAGTACTTC
NA | TRBJ2-7 | NA | TRBV6-2/TRBV6-3 | CASSWGYQGQYF | TGTGCCAGCAGTTGGGGCTACCAGGGGCAGTACTTC
few | TRBJ2-7 | NA | TRBV7-2 | CASSLGAAPYEQYF | TGTGCCAGCAGCTTGGGAGCAGCCCCCTACGAGCAGTACTTC
NA | TRBJ2-7 | TRBD1 | TRBV14 | CASSPLDRGRHEQYF | TGTGCCAGCAGCCCCTTGGACAGGGGAAGACACGAGCAGTACTTC
NA | TRBJ2-3 | TRBD2 | TRBV20-1 | CSAGTSGEQYF | TGCAGTGCTGGGACTAGCGGGGAGCAGTATTTT
NA | TRBJ2-2 | TRBD1 | TRBV9 | CASSVVKGQGRTGELFF | TGTGCCAGCAGCGTAGTTAAGGGACAGGGAAGAACCGGGGAGCTGTTTTTT
many | TRBJ2-5 | NA | TRBV19 | CASSIPPRETQYF | TGTGCCAGTAGTATCCCCCCACGGGAGACCCAGTACTTC
NA | TRBJ2-3 | NA | TRBV9 | CASSVEGRSTDTQYF | TGTGCCAGCAGCGTAGAAGGGAGGAGCACAGATACGCAGTATTTT
NA | TRBJ2-1 | TRBD1 | TRBV5-6 | CASSQLRTGTYNEQFF | TGTGCCAGCAGCCAGCTTAGGACAGGGACCTACAATGAGCAGTTCTTC
NA | TRBJ2-2 | NA | TRBV19 | CASSGHRLGTGELFF | TGTGCCAGTAGTGGCCACAGGCTCGGAACCGGGGAGCTGTTTTTT
NA | TRBJ1-1 | NA | TRBV14 | CASSQNGGFNTEAFF | TGTGCCAGCAGCCAGAACGGAGGGTTCAACACTGAAGCTTTCTTT
few | TRBJ1-1 | NA | TRBV12-5 | CASGLDTGKEAFF | TGTGCTAGTGGTTTGGACACAGGGAAAGAAGCTTTCTTT
few | TRBJ1-1 | TRBD1 | TRBV2 | CATRTGMNTEAFF | TGTGCCACACGGACAGGGATGAACACTGAAGCTTTCTTT
NA | TRBJ2-1 | TRBD2 | TRBV4-3 | CASSQGGSSGGATEQFF | TGCGCCAGCAGCCAAGGGGGCTCTAGCGGGGGGGCCACTGAGCAGTTCTTC
NA | TRBJ1-5 | NA | TRBV28 | CASSPLGGQPQHF | TGTGCCAGCAGCCCTCTGGGGGGTCAGCCCCAGCATTTT
NA | TRBJ1-1 | TRBD1 | TRBV29-1 | CSVEDLTAGGNTEAFF | TGCAGCGTTGAAGATCTCACGGCAGGGGGGAACACTGAAGCTTTCTTT
few | TRBJ1-5 | NA | TRBV18 | CASSPSFTRLQPQHF | TGTGCCAGCTCACCATCCTTCACACGTCTCCAGCCCCAGCATTTT
NA | TRBJ1-2 | NA | TRBV5-1 | CASSPVTHYYGYTF | TGCGCCAGCAGCCCTGTCACACATTACTATGGCTACACCTTC
few | TRBJ1-1 | TRBD1 | TRBV5-4 | CASSGGQGFISEAFF | TGTGCCAGCAGCGGTGGACAGGGATTTATCTCTGAAGCTTTCTTT
NA | TRBJ2-7 | TRBD1 | TRBV19 | CASRPQGQGADEQYF | TGTGCCAGTAGGCCCCAGGGACAGGGGGCGGACGAGCAGTACTTC
NA | TRBJ2-7 | NA | TRBV7-2 | CASSQTGWPGYEQYF | TGTGCCAGCAGCCAAACAGGGTGGCCAGGGTACGAGCAGTACTTC
many | TRBJ2-7 | NA | TRBV7-9 | CASTSSGYEQYF | TGTGCCAGCACCAGCTCGGGCTACGAGCAGTACTTC
NA | TRBJ2-3 | TRBD2 | TRBV7-2 | CASSFRLAGALTDTQYF | TGTGCCAGCAGCTTTAGGCTAGCGGGGGCCCTCACAGATACGCAGTATTTT
NA | TRBJ2-3 | TRBD1 | TRBV9 | CASSETGSNTDTQYF | TGTGCCAGCAGCGAGACAGGGAGTAACACAGATACGCAGTATTTT
NA | TRBJ2-6 | NA | TRBV2 | CASNSLGANVLTF | TGTGCCAGCAATAGCCTCGGGGCCAACGTCCTGACTTTC
few | TRBJ1-1 | NA | TRBV7-5 | CVSAQVRGPDLKTEAFF | TGTGTCAGCGCGCAGGTAAGGGGGCCAGACTTAAAAACTGAAGCTTTCTTT
NA | TRBJ2-7 | NA | TRBV4-2 | CASSQEGGGGYYEQYF | TGTGCCAGCAGCCAAGAAGGGGGCGGGGGGTACTACGAGCAGTACTTC
NA | TRBJ1-2 | NA | TRBV6-5 | CASSYSPGFGYTF | TGTGCCAGCAGTTACTCGCCAGGGTTCGGCTACACCTTC
NA | TRBJ2-3 | TRBD2 | TRBV27 | CASSLSSGATGTQYF | TGTGCCAGCAGTTTGTCTAGCGGCGCGACGGGGACGCAGTATTTT
NA | TRBJ2-1 | TRBD2 | TRBV7-9 | CASSRGSGAITYNEQFF | TGTGCCAGCAGCCGAGGGAGCGGGGCGATAACCTACAATGAGCAGTTCTTC
NA | TRBJ1-1 | NA | TRBV25-1 | CASTKGVDTEAFF | TGTGCCAGCACCAAAGGAGTGGACACTGAAGCTTTCTTT
NA | TRBJ1-4 | NA | TRBV2 | CASSEGNGEKLFF | TGTGCCAGCAGTGAAGGTAACGGTGAAAAACTGTTTTTT
NA | TRBJ2-1 | NA | TRBV7-3 | CASSFEPGNEQFF | TGTGCCAGCAGTTTCGAGCCCGGCAATGAGCAGTTCTTC
NA | TRBJ1-4 | NA | TRBV7-6 | CASSLGQGREKLFF | TGTGCCAGCAGCTTGGGACAAGGCAGGGAAAAACTGTTTTTT
NA | TRBJ2-2 | NA | TRBV19 | CASREAYRVGLFF | TGTGCCAGTAGGGAAGCATACCGGGTTGGGCTGTTTTTT
NA | TRBJ2-7 | TRBD1 | TRBV7-7 | CASSMRQGPTYEQYF | TGTGCCAGCAGCATGAGACAGGGGCCCACCTACGAGCAGTACTTC
NA | TRBJ2-7 | NA | TRBV12-3/TRBV12-4 | CASSFRGSYEQYF | TGTGCCAGCAGTTTCCGGGGCTCCTACGAGCAGTACTTC
NA | TRBJ2-2 | TRBD2 | TRBV5-4 | CASSSGLAGSTGELFF | TGTGCCAGCAGCTCCGGACTAGCGGGGAGCACCGGGGAGCTGTTTTTT